The 25 T cell receptor beta chains below come from one sample, sequenced in a study of T cells expressing NK-cell markers. TCRdb processed the 5' RACE reads again and assigns one entry to each CDR3 protein, with no DNA. The sample holds 550,000 or so distinct CDR3 sequences. The source material was blood T cells: a sorted CD56 or NKG2C T cell subset, CD4+ or CD8+ T cells, or bulk PBMC T cells (not recorded which). The receptors come from a man aged 18-30 years in good health.

This sequence joins TRBV6-5 and TRBJ2-6. In germline, CDR1 is MNHEY, CDR2 SVGAGI. The CDR3 extends over 16 amino acids. CDR3 region: CASSYFTVSGANVLTF.

The rearrangement links TRBV7-8 to TRBJ2-6. Germline-derived CDR1 and CDR2 are SGHVS and FQNEAQ. The CDR3 has 18 amino acids. CDR3 in amino acids: CASSLGSARILGANVLTF.

The V gene is TRBV4-1, the J gene TRBJ2-1; the TRBD2 assignment by TCRdb is unverifiable without DNA. The CDR3 totals 15 residues. Germline V gives CDR1 MGHRA, CDR2 YSYEKL. The CDR3 reads CASSQARLRNNEQFF.

The rearrangement joins TRBV10-3 to TRBJ1-4; absent DNA, TCRdb's TRBD1 call cannot be checked. CDR1 and CDR2 (germline): ENHRY, SYGVKD. The CDR3 covers 13 residues. The CDR3 loop reads CAISGTGGSTVFF.

The chain combines TRBV12-3 or TRBV12-4 with TRBJ1-2; TCRdb lists TRBD1, though no DNA is available to test this call. The CDR3 consists of 12 residues. The CDR3 loop reads CAIRAGGYGYTF.

V is TRBV7-2 and J is TRBJ2-7; TCRdb's D call of TRBD2 is untestable without DNA. The CDR3 has 14 amino acids. From germline, CDR1 is SGHTA and CDR2 FQGNSA. CDR3 region: CASGRADLFYEQYF.

The chain combines TRBV12-3 or TRBV12-4 with TRBJ1-1. This CDR3 is 11 amino acids long. CDR3: CASSFIDVAFF.

The chain joins TRBV5-1 to TRBJ2-1; lacking DNA, the TRBD2 call made by TCRdb goes unchecked. This CDR3 spans 13 amino acids. CDR1 is SGHRS, CDR2 YFSETQ, per germline. CDR3 in amino acids: CASSTGVAGEQFF. The entire variable domain, with the rest obtained from reference TRBV5-1 and TRBJ2-1, is as follows: KAGVTQTPRYLIKTRGQQVTLSCSPISGHRSVSWYQQTPGQGLQFLFEYFSETQRNKGNFPGRFSGRQFSNSRSEMNVSTLELGDSALYLCASSTGVAGEQFFGPGTRLTVL.

This rearrangement joins TRBV6-5 to TRBJ2-2; TCRdb reports TRBD1, a call that lacks DNA to check it against. The CDR3 has 15 amino acids. Germline-derived CDR1 and CDR2 are MNHEY and SVGAGI. CDR3 residues: CASSRDRGKTGELFF.

The rearrangement uses TRBV29-1 and TRBJ1-1; TCRdb indicates TRBD1, and absent DNA this call remains unverified. The CDR3 is 13 residues long. In germline, CDR1 is SQVTM, CDR2 ANQGSEA. CDR3 sequence: CSVSETGGGEAFF.

The chain employs TRBV20-1 and TRBJ2-7; as DNA is missing, the TRBD1 call by TCRdb cannot be tested. The CDR3 consists of 13 residues. Per germline, CDR1 DFQATT and CDR2 SNEGSKA (reference sequence). The CDR3 loop reads CSARDGQLYEQYF.

The chain is built from TRBV7-9 and TRBJ1-1; TCRdb's assignment of TRBD1 cannot be checked, as there is no DNA. The germline gives CDR1 SEHNR, CDR2 FQNEAQ (reference sequence). This CDR3 comprises 17 residues. CDR3: CASSSAATGVTDTEAFF.

The chain uses TRBV10-2 and TRBJ2-1; TCRdb's D call of TRBD2 is untestable without DNA. In germline, CDR1 is WSHSY, CDR2 SAAADI. This CDR3 contains 14 residues. CDR3 protein: CASSPAGVRNEQFF.

The chain combines TRBV5-1 with TRBJ2-5; TCRdb calls TRBD1, which cannot be checked without DNA. The CDR3 totals 18 residues. Germline V CDR1 and CDR2: SGHRS, YFSETQ. CDR3 sequence: CASSSTITRGRYQETQYF.

V is TRBV29-1 and J is TRBJ2-7; there is no DNA to check the TCRdb D call of TRBD1. Germline CDR1 is SQVTM and CDR2 is ANQGSEA. CDR3 length: 12 residues. The CDR3 region is CSVSSGTNEQYF.

The V call is TRBV7-6, the J call TRBJ2-1; TCRdb reports TRBD1, a call that lacks DNA to check it against. Looked up from germline, CDR1 is SGHVS and CDR2 is FNYEAQ. The CDR3 contains 17 residues. The CDR3: CASSLSAGGRGYNEQFF.

This chain joins TRBV5-1 and TRBJ2-2; TCRdb calls TRBD1, which cannot be checked without DNA. Germline CDR1 reads SGHRS; CDR2 reads YFSETQ. The CDR3 extends over 14 amino acids. CDR3 region: CASSWGQQTGELFF. Variable domain in full (rest from reference TRBV5-1 and TRBJ2-2): KAGVTQTPRYLIKTRGQQVTLSCSPISGHRSVSWYQQTPGQGLQFLFEYFSETQRNKGNFPGRFSGRQFSNSRSEMNVSTLELGDSALYLCASSWGQQTGELFFGEGSRLTVL.

The chain combines TRBV7-9 with TRBJ2-5. The CDR3 runs 15 residues. Per germline, CDR1 SEHNR and CDR2 FQNEAQ (reference sequence). The CDR3 reads CASSSRVYPKVAQYF.

The rearrangement uses TRBV4-1 and TRBJ2-1. This CDR3 has 16 amino acids. Germline V gene sequence: CDR1 MGHRA, CDR2 YSYEKL. The CDR3 loop is CASSQDAVGSYNEQFF.

The chain links TRBV7-9 to TRBJ1-2; the TCRdb D gene call, TRBD1, has no DNA to confirm it. The CDR3 runs to 14 residues. Per the germline V gene, CDR1 is SEHNR and CDR2 is FQNEAQ (reference sequence). The CDR3 here is CASSPAGTAYGYTF.

V and J are TRBV24-1 and TRBJ2-2; with no DNA, the TCRdb D assignment of TRBD1 cannot be verified. The CDR3 covers 17 residues. Looked up from germline, CDR1 is KGHDR and CDR2 is SFDVKD. The CDR3 protein is CATSDPRTGTNTGELFF.

This chain links TRBV4-3 with TRBJ2-1; TCRdb's D call, TRBD1, is unchecked because there is no DNA. The germline CDR1 and CDR2 sequences are LGHNA and YSLEER. The CDR3 totals 16 residues. Here the CDR3 reads CASSQGWGPITVEQFF.

The gene calls are TRBV13 and TRBJ2-3; TCRdb outputs TRBD2, but without DNA this stays unchecked. This CDR3 has 19 residues. Germline V CDR1 and CDR2: PRHDT, FYEKMQ (reference sequence). CDR3 sequence reads: CASSPRRLAGRDSTDTQYF.

This chain joins TRBV20-1 and TRBJ2-7; the D call of TRBD1 rests on TCRdb alone, since no DNA is present to check it. This CDR3 is built from 15 residues. Germline values: CDR1 DFQATT, CDR2 SNEGSKA (reference sequence). The CDR3 sequence: CSAPPGGAHSYEQYF.

The chain links TRBV7-9 to TRBJ2-2; TCRdb's D call, TRBD1, is unchecked because there is no DNA. CDR1 SEHNR and CDR2 FQNEAQ come from the germline V gene (reference sequence). The CDR3 is 15 amino acids. The CDR3: CANNRQSLNTGELFF.